The rows below give T cell receptor beta chains drawn from one sample of a study of control samples from healthy donors and cancer patients. Produced via immunoSEQ multiplex PCR; TCRdb's table is partial and in-frame only. The sample lists roughly 100,000 clones, about four fifths occurring once. Sequences were obtained from blood. The receptors shown here come from a woman aged 45-60 years in good health. Both conserved end residues are part of each CDR3. Rows may omit the clone size; those that give it use once, few, many or a size class.

j_call v_call clone_size cdr3_aa
TRBJ1-2 TRBV5-1 - CASSLFSRGGNYGYTF
TRBJ2-1 TRBV4-1 - CASSKPGLGVEIVNEQFF
TRBJ1-1 TRBV7-9 - CASSSQGVGTEAFF
TRBJ1-6 TRBV5-6 - CASSFGTYSPLHF
TRBJ2-4 TRBV3-1/TRBV3-2 - CASSQIGQGEDIQYF
TRBJ1-1 TRBV28 - CASSPTGPRAEAFF
TRBJ1-2 TRBV27 - CASSTRDFTYGYTF
TRBJ2-7 TRBV14 - CASSQTGSYEQYF
TRBJ1-1 TRBV11-2 - CASSLEVDYDTEAFF
TRBJ1-5 TRBV30 - CAWSTGVTQPQHF
TRBJ2-5 TRBV20-1 - CSASDSGRAMGETQYF
TRBJ2-1 TRBV7-9 - CASSLLRGFSYNEQFF
TRBJ1-5 TRBV19 - CASSARQGVGSNQPQHF
TRBJ2-1 TRBV9 - CASSGRGGGLANNEQFF
TRBJ1-2 TRBV19 - CAATDGNYGYTF
TRBJ2-2 TRBV3-1/TRBV3-2 - CASSQEWTDDTGELFF
TRBJ2-7 TRBV29-1 few CSAVREFGEQYF
TRBJ1-2 TRBV5-6 few CASSFSAGYGYTF
TRBJ2-4 TRBV14 - CASSLSGGFPKNIQYF
TRBJ1-1 TRBV28 - CASSQVGVTEAFF
TRBJ2-2 TRBV6-2/TRBV6-3 once CASSYVTGNTGELFF
TRBJ1-4 TRBV28 once CASSFLQGAEKLFF
TRBJ2-4 TRBV11-1 - CASSLGGTQDIQYF
TRBJ2-1 TRBV29-1 - CSVDRANEQFF
TRBJ2-3 TRBV7-9 - CASSGTSGGSSTSTDTQYF
TRBJ1-4 TRBV4-2 - CASSQAGLRQGEKLFF
TRBJ1-3 TRBV5-4 - CASSGQPSGNTIYF
TRBJ2-2 TRBV5-1 - CASSLESGSTGELFF
TRBJ2-3 TRBV10-1 - CAPRGTSGGFYTQYF
TRBJ2-7 TRBV6-2/TRBV6-3 once CASSSVGGVTYEQYF
TRBJ2-4 TRBV5-1 few CASSLGGTDSNAKNIQYF